This TCR beta chain was observed in a study of early T cells in non-severe SARS-CoV-2 infection. Whole-study context: Bulk RNA taken from unsorted whole blood was sequenced, leaving chains unpaired. Findings and limits, study-wide: Matches to VDJdb favored anti-spike CD8 responses and missed private and CD4 specificities.

This clonotype showed up just a few times. The target antigen is unknown. Trimming cost V 2 bases and J 7 bases, with 23 bases left between them. The CDR3 length is 17 residues. Germline V gene data show CDR1 as MNHEY and CDR2 as SVGEGT. Individual cDNA molecules carried attached unique molecular identifiers. A single record per CDR3 protein comes from TCRdb applying MiXCR to the 5' RACE reads. The sample yields tens of thousands of distinct CDR3 sequences, under 7.5% seen once. The source material was whole blood, sampled at baseline. The TCR was taken from an adult who was a healthcare worker with PCR-confirmed SARS-CoV-2 infection or an uninfected control (not recorded which). This chain uses TRBV6-2 or TRBV6-3 with TRBJ1-1, with unresolved D. DNA for the CDR3: TGTGCCAGCAGTTACAGAATCCCGCTTCGTGGGTCGGGTGAAGCTTTCTTT. Its protein product is CASSYRIPLRGSGEAFF.